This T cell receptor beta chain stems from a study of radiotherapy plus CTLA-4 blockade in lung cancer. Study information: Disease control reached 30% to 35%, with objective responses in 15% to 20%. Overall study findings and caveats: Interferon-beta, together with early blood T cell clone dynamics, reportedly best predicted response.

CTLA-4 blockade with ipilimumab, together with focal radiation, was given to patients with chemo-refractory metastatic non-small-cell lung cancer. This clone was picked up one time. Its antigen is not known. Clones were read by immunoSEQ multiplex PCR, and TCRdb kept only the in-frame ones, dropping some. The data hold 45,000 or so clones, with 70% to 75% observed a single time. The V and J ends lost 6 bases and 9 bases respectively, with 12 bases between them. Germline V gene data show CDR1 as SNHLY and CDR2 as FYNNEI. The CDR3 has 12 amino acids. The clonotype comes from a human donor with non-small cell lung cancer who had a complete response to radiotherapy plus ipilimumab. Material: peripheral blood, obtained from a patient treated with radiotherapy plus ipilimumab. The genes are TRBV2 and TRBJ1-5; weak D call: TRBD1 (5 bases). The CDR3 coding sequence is TGTGCCAGCAGCACAGGTCTTTGGCCCCAGCATTTT. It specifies CASSTGLWPQHF.